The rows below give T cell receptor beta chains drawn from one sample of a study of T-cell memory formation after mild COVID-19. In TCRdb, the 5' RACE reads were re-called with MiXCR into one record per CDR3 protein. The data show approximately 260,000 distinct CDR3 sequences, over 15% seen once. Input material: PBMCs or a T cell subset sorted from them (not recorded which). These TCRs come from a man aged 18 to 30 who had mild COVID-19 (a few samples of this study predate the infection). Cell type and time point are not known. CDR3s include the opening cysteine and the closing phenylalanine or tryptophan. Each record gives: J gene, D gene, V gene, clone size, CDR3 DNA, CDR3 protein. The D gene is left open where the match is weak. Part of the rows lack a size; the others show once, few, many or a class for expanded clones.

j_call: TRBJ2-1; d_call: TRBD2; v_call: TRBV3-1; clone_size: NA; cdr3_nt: TGTGCCAGCAGCCAACCCTCCGGACTAGCGGGGCTCCTTAGCTCCTACAATGAGCAGTTCTTC; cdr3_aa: CASSQPSGLAGLLSSYNEQFF
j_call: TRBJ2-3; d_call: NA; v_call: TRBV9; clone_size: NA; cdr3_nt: TGTGCCAGCAGCCCCCGAGGGGCCCTCACAGATACGCAGTATTTT; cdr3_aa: CASSPRGALTDTQYF
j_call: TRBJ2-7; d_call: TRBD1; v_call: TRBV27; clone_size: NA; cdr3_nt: TGTGCCAGTCAACCCTGGGGAGACAGGGATTACGAGCAGTACTTC; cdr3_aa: CASQPWGDRDYEQYF
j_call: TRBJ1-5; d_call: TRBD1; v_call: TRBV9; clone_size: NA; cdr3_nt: TGTGCCAGCAGCGAGGAAGGGGACAGGGGGCAGCCCCAGCATTTT; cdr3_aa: CASSEEGDRGQPQHF
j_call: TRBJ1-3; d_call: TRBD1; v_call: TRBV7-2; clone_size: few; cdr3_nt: TGTGCCAGCAGCTTAGGGACAGGGGCGGACACCATATATTTT; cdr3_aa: CASSLGTGADTIYF
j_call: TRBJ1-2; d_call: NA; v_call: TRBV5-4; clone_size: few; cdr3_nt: TGTGCCAGCAGCTTGGCCGGCAGCAACTATGGCTACACCTTC; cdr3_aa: CASSLAGSNYGYTF
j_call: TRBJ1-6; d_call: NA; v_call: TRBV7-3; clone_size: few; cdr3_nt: TGTGCCAGCAACGGTACGGGATCCTCACCCCTCCACTTT; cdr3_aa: CASNGTGSSPLHF
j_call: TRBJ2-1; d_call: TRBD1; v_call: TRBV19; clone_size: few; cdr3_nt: TGTGCCAGTAGAGCGGGACAGGGGGCCCGGTACAATGAGCAGTTCTTC; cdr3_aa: CASRAGQGARYNEQFF
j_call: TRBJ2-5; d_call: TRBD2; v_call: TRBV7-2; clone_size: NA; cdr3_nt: TGTGCCAGCAGCCCACCTAGCGGGTCTAAGACCCAGTACTTC; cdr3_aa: CASSPPSGSKTQYF
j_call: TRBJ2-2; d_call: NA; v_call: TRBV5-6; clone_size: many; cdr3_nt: TGTGCCAGCAGTCGCGGGCAGAACACCGGGGAGCTGTTTTTT; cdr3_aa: CASSRGQNTGELFF
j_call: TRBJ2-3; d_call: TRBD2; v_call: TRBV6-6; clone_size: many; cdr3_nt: TGTGCCAGCAGATCCGGTCTAGCGGGGCGCACAGATACGCAGTATTTT; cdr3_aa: CASRSGLAGRTDTQYF
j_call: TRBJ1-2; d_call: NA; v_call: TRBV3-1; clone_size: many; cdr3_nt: TGTGCCAGCAGCCAAGACAGTCTTTATAGCGGCTACACCTTC; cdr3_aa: CASSQDSLYSGYTF
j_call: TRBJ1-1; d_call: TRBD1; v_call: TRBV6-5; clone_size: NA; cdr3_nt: TGTGCCAGCAGTTTCCGGACAGGGCACGCTGAAGCTTTCTTT; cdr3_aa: CASSFRTGHAEAFF
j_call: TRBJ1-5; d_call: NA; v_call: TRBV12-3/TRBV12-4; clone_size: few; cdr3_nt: TGTGCCAGCAGTCCAGGGGTTAGCAATCAGCCCCAGCATTTT; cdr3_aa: CASSPGVSNQPQHF
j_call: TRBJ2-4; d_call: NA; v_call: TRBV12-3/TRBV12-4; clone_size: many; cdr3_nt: TGTGCCAGCAGCACTAGTGAGGAGGGTCTAGCCAAAAACATTCAGTACTTC; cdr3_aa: CASSTSEEGLAKNIQYF
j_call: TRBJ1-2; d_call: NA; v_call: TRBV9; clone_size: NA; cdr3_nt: TGTGCCAGCAGCGTTTCTTCCGACTATGGCTACACCTTC; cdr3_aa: CASSVSSDYGYTF
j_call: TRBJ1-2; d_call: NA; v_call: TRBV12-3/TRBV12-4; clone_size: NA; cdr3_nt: TGTGCCAGCAACCCTTATCAGGGCGCTGACTATGGCTACACCTTC; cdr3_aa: CASNPYQGADYGYTF
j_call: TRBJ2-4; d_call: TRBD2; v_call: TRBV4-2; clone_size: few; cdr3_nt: TGTGCCAGCAGCCATAGCGGGGGGGCGGTCAAAAACATTCAGTACTTC; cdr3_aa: CASSHSGGAVKNIQYF
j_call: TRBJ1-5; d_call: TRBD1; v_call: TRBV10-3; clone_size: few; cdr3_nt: TGTGCCATCAGGGGACAGGCCAATCAGCCCCAGCATTTT; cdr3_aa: CAIRGQANQPQHF
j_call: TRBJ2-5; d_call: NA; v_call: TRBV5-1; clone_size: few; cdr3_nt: TGCGCCAGCAGTCCTGGACCGCTACCTCAGACCCAGTACTTC; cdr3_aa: CASSPGPLPQTQYF
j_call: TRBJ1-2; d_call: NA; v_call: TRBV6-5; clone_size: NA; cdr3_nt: TGTGCCAGCAGGCTGACCGGGACTGGGGGCTACACCTTC; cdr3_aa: CASRLTGTGGYTF
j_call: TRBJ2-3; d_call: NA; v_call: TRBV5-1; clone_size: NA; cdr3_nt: TGCGCCAGCAGCTTGGGTAGGGGGGGAGATACGCAGTATTTT; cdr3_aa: CASSLGRGGDTQYF
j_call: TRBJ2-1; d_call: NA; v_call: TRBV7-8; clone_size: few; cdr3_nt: TGTGCCAGCAGCCCTACCGGGCGGGGCACCTTCCTTGTGGATGAGCAGTTCTTC; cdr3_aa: CASSPTGRGTFLVDEQFF
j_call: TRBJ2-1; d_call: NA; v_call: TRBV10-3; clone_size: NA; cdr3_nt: TGTGCCATCAGTGAGGGAAAAAGCGGAAACTCCTACAATGAGCAGTTCTTC; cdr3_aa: CAISEGKSGNSYNEQFF
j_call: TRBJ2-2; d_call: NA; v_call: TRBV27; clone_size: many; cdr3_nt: TGTGCCAGCAGTTTATATAACTTCGGGGAGCTGTTTTTT; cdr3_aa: CASSLYNFGELFF
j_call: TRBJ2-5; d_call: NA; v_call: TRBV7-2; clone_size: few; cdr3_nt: TGTGCCAGCAGCTTAGGCCGGGCGCCGGAGACCCAGTACTTC; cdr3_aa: CASSLGRAPETQYF
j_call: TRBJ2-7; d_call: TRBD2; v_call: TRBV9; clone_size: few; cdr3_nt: TGTGCCAGCAGCGTAGGAGGAGCGGGGGGGGTCGAGCAGTACTTC; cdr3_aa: CASSVGGAGGVEQYF
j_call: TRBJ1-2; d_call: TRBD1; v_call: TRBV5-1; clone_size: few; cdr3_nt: TGCGCCAGCAGCGTTGGACAGGGGGCGAACGGCTACACCTTC; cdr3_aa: CASSVGQGANGYTF
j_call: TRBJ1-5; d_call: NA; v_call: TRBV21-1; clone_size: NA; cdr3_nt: TGTGCCAGCAGCAAGGACACTTCGGGGCAGCCCCAGCATTTT; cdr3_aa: CASSKDTSGQPQHF
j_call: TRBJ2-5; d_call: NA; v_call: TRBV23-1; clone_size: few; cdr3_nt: TGCGCCAGCAGTCAGCAGAAGATTCAAGAGACCCAGTACTTC; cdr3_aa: CASSQQKIQETQYF
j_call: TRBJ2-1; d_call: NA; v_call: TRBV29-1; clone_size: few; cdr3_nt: TGCAGCGCCCAGCTCGGGCCCTCAAGTTGGAATGAGCAGTTCTTC; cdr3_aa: CSAQLGPSSWNEQFF
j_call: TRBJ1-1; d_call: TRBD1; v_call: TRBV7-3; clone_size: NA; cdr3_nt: TGTGCCAGCAGCCAATTGACAGGGGGCGAAGCTTTCTTT; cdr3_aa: CASSQLTGGEAFF